These 15 T cell receptor beta chains came from one sample sequenced in a study of cytomegalovirus exposure and HLA in healthy donors. Primers: 60 Vbeta forward and 13 Jbeta reverse. Clones were sequenced by immunoSEQ multiplex PCR, and TCRdb holds only the in-frame ones, with some missing. The repertoire holds tens of thousands of clones, approximately 82% seen once, with roughly 2% in the top ten. The specimen was PBMCs. These receptors all stem from a man aged 18 to 30 in good health and CMV-seronegative.

The chain joins TRBV2 to TRBJ1-2; D unclear. V gave up 6 bases and J gave up 2 bases, with 13 bases separating them. This CDR3 spans 14 amino acids. CDR1 is SNHLY, CDR2 FYNNEI, per germline. The CDR3 DNA follows: TGTGCCAGCAGGGATCCGACGGAGAACTATGGCTACACCTTC. Its protein is CASRDPTENYGYTF.

This chain links TRBV5-1 with TRBJ2-7; TRBD1 matches 9 bases. With V trimmed by 8 bases and J by 6 bases, 12 bases remained unmatched. The CDR3 contains 14 residues. CDR1 SGHRS and CDR2 YFSETQ come from the germline V gene. The CDR3 DNA reads TGCGCCAGTTACCCGGGACAGGGTCATCGCGAGCAGTACTTC. Translation gives CASYPGQGHREQYF.

This rearrangement joins TRBV9 to TRBJ1-1; TRBD1 aligns across 10 bases. The germline V gene encodes CDR1 SGDLS and CDR2 YYNGEE. The V segment lost 4 bases and the J segment 5 bases; nucleotides outside the gene matches: 14. This CDR3 spans 17 amino acids. CDR3 sequence reads: CASSRPPTDRGLTEAFF. CDR3 DNA sequence: TGTGCCAGCAGCCGCCCCCCTACTGACAGGGGGCTTACTGAAGCTTTCTTT.

The gene calls are TRBV5-5 and TRBJ1-1; possible D gene TRBD1, 6 bases. The CDR3 runs 15 residues. Germline V lookup: CDR1 SGHKS, CDR2 YYEKEE (reference sequence). Trimming removed 4 bases at V and 4 bases at J, with 17 bases between. The CDR3 reads CASSGGLTPSTEAFF. The CDR3 DNA sequence: TGTGCCAGCAGCGGGGGCCTGACACCGAGCACTGAAGCTTTCTTT. Full variable domain (rest looked up from reference TRBV5-5 and TRBJ1-1): DAGVTQSPTHLIKTRGQQVTLRCSPISGHKSVSWYQQVLGQGPQFIFQYYEKEERGRGNFPDRFSARQFPNYSSELNVNALLLGDSALYLCASSGGLTPSTEAFFGQGTRLTVV.

The chain couples TRBV7-2 to TRBJ2-4; 8 positions agree with TRBD1. CDR3 length equals 15 residues. V gave up 2 bases and J gave up 8 bases; unmatched junction bases: 8. CDR1 and CDR2 (germline): SGHTA, FQGNSA. The CDR3 region is CASSLNRGSLDIQYF. Written as DNA, the CDR3 is TGTGCCAGCAGCTTAAACAGGGGGTCTTTAGACATTCAGTACTTC.

This clone was observed a single time. The CDR3 coding sequence is TGTGCCAGCAGCCAAGTTAGCGGGGGGGGCACAGATACGCAGTATTTT. It codes for CASSQVSGGGTDTQYF. The rearrangement joins TRBV4-2 to TRBJ2-3; 11 bases agree with TRBD2. The CDR3 spans 16 residues. Germline trimming cut 1 base from V and 1 base from J; bases unmatched to any gene: 1. Looked up from germline, CDR1 is LGHNA and CDR2 is YNFKEQ.

This chain joins TRBV7-2 and TRBJ1-1; D gene uncertain. Trimming stripped 3 bases from V and 2 bases from J, with 10 bases between. The CDR3 extends over 14 amino acids. Germline lookup yields CDR1 SGHTA and CDR2 FQGNSA. The CDR3 DNA is TGTGCCAGCAGCTTTACGCGCCGAAACACTGAAGCTTTCTTT. Translation: CASSFTRRNTEAFF.

The rearrangement links TRBV4-1 to TRBJ2-7; D might be TRBD2 (6 bases). Trimming removed 3 bases at V and 1 base at J, with 7 bases between. Looked up from germline, CDR1 is MGHRA and CDR2 is YSYEKL. The CDR3 length is 13 residues. CDR3 residues: CASSHGGSYEQYF. The CDR3 DNA follows: TGCGCCAGCAGCCACGGGGGTTCCTACGAGCAGTACTTC.

The rearrangement uses TRBV5-6 and TRBJ1-1; a possible D gene is TRBD1 (5 bases). V was shortened by 5 bases and J by 6 bases, with 17 bases between the two germline ends. CDR1 SGHDT and CDR2 YYEEEE come from the germline V gene. The CDR3 has 14 residues. As DNA, the CDR3 is TGTGCCAGCAGGAAGGAAACAGGAAGCTCTGAAGCTTTCTTT. Translating gives CASRKETGSSEAFF.

This clone was counted between two and nine times. This rearrangement joins TRBV10-3 to TRBJ2-7; 7 bases match TRBD2. The trim removed 4 bases at V and 0 bases at J, leaving 15 bases unmatched. The germline V gene has CDR1 ENHRY and CDR2 SYGVKD. There are 18 residues in the CDR3. The CDR3: CAISASIISSGNSYEQYF. Here the CDR3 DNA reads TGTGCCATCAGTGCCTCGATCATATCTAGCGGCAACTCCTACGAGCAGTACTTC.

The chain couples TRBV9 to TRBJ1-4; 10 bases are a match to TRBD1. V shed 4 bases, J shed 0 bases, and the junction held 12 bases outside the gene matches. The CDR3 loop spans 19 amino acids. Germline assignment: CDR1 SGDLS and CDR2 YYNGEE. The CDR3 is CASSSYRTGQGTTNEKLFF. CDR3 in DNA: TGTGCCAGCAGCTCATACCGTACGGGACAGGGGACAACTAATGAAAAACTGTTTTTT.

The chain carries TRBV9 and TRBJ2-1; 7 bases align to TRBD1. The CDR3 sequence is 15 residues long. V was clipped by 2 bases and J by 6 bases; unmatched bases: 8. CDR1 is SGDLS and CDR2 is YYNGEE in the germline V gene. The chain's CDR3 is CASSVTRGFGNEQFF. CDR3 bases: TGTGCCAGCAGCGTTACCAGGGGGTTTGGCAATGAGCAGTTCTTC.

The CDR3, as DNA: TGTGCCAGCAGCGTACAGGGTCCCGGCGGGACCCAGTACTTC. Translated: CASSVQGPGGTQYF. V and J are TRBV7-2 and TRBJ2-5; weak D call: TRBD1 (6 bases). The CDR3 length is 14 residues. Germline V gives CDR1 SGHTA, CDR2 FQGNSA. Trimming removed 5 bases from V and 7 bases from J, with 17 bases in between. The variable domain in full, completed from reference TRBV7-2 and TRBJ2-5, reads GAGVSQSPSNKVTEKGKDVELRCDPISGHTALYWYRQSLGQGLEFLIYFQGNSAPDKSGLPSDRFSAERTGGSVSTLTIQRTQQEDSAVYLCASSVQGPGGTQYFGPGTRLLVL.

The V and J genes are TRBV28 and TRBJ1-1, with D unclear. CDR1 is MDHEN, CDR2 SYDVKM, per germline. The CDR3 runs to 13 residues. V was shortened by 0 bases and J by 3 bases, with 5 bases between the two germline ends. This chain's CDR3 is CASSLWQYTEAFF. The CDR3 DNA sequence: TGTGCCAGCAGTTTATGGCAGTACACTGAAGCTTTCTTT.

The CDR3 loop reads CASSIHTEAGAINTDTQYF. The CDR3, as DNA: TGTGCCAGTAGTATCCATACCGAAGCGGGAGCCATAAACACAGATACGCAGTATTTT. The chain employs TRBV19 and TRBJ2-3, with 8 bases matching TRBD2. CDR3 length equals 19 residues. Germline CDR1 is LNHDA and CDR2 is SQIVND (reference sequence). V trimming: 3 bases; J trimming: 2 bases; junction bases outside the gene matches: 16.